These 29 T cell receptor beta chains originate from one sample sequenced in a study of blood T cells in healthy people across ages. A J-beta primer mix and a sample-barcoded 5' primer were used in a second PCR of roughly 6 to 11 cycles. TCRdb used MiXCR to reprocess the 5' RACE reads, holding one entry per CDR3 protein. The repertoire consists of 550,000 to 750,000 distinct CDR3 sequences, with more than 20% occurring once and the leading ten covering roughly 3.7%. The specimen was blood. These receptors were obtained from a man aged 65-85 years in good health.

With respect to this clonotype: This may arise from a read error, as a much more abundant clone is one base away. A read error is likely, as this CDR3 ends without the conserved phenylalanine or tryptophan. This chain links TRBV12-3 or TRBV12-4 with TRBJ2-3; TRBD1 might be the D (7 bases). Trimming removed 6 bases from V and 0 bases from J, with 25 bases in between. There are 19 residues in the CDR3. The CDR3: CASRAAGGGPRRSTDTQYS. The CDR3 DNA sequence: TGTGCCAGCAGAGCCGCAGGGGGAGGCCCTAGGAGGAGCACAGATACGCAGTATTCT.

V is TRBV5-1 and J is TRBJ1-3; D is unclear. Trimming removed 2 bases at V and 0 bases at J, with 12 bases between. This CDR3 is built from 16 residues. Germline lookup yields CDR1 SGHRS and CDR2 YFSETQ. As DNA, the CDR3 is TGCGCCAGCAGCTTACAAACAGCGACCTCTGGAAACACCATATATTTT. Translation gives CASSLQTATSGNTIYF. Based on the CDR3 plus reference TRBV5-1 and TRBJ1-3, the full variable domain is KAGVTQTPRYLIKTRGQQVTLSCSPISGHRSVSWYQQTPGQGLQFLFEYFSETQRNKGNFPGRFSGRQFSNSRSEMNVSTLELGDSALYLCASSLQTATSGNTIYFGEGSWLTVV.

This clonotype was detected only a few times. CDR3 amino acids: CASSYSGQGASEQFF. CDR3 in DNA: TGTGCCAGCAGTTACTCCGGACAGGGGGCTAGTGAGCAGTTCTTC. This chain links TRBV6-5 with TRBJ2-5; 11 bases agree with TRBD1. The closer fit of TRBJ2-1 to the DNA end suggests the J call may be wrong. The CDR3 covers 15 residues. Germline V lookup: CDR1 MNHEY, CDR2 SVGAGI.

The genes are TRBV27 and TRBJ2-6, with a tentative D call TRBD1 (6 bases). Germline values: CDR1 MNHEY, CDR2 SMNVEV (reference sequence). This CDR3 is 16 amino acids long. Trimming pared 3 bases from V and 0 bases from J, leaving 9 bases between. The chain's CDR3 is CASSLTGNSGANVLTF. CDR3 bases: TGTGCCAGCAGTTTGACAGGCAACTCTGGGGCCAACGTCCTGACTTTC.

This clonotype was found a few times. J is TRBJ2-7 and V is TRBV7-2, with TRBD1 identical over 8 bases. This CDR3 region has 15 residues. After removal of 3 bases from V and 3 bases from J, the junction contained 7 bases not matched to a gene. From germline, CDR1 is SGHTA and CDR2 FQGNSA. This CDR3 reads CASSLSRDRYYEQYF. CDR3 in DNA: TGTGCCAGCAGCTTGAGCCGGGACAGGTACTACGAGCAGTACTTC.

This rearrangement joins TRBV6-2 or TRBV6-3 to TRBJ2-4; D may be TRBD1 (5 bases). Trimming pared 6 bases from V and 0 bases from J, leaving 21 bases between. Germline V gene lookup returns CDR1 MNHEY and CDR2 SVGEGT. This CDR3 has 18 amino acids. The CDR3 here is CASRTRTLDRLAKNIQYF. Written as DNA, the CDR3 is TGTGCCAGCAGGACGCGAACATTAGACAGACTAGCCAAAAACATTCAGTACTTC.

In this sample, this clonotype turned up a few times. J is TRBJ2-3 and V is TRBV6-5, with 11 positions matching TRBD1. V dropped 6 bases and J dropped 5; count of bases not matched to a gene: 7. The CDR3 is 15 residues long. Germline-derived CDR1 and CDR2 are MNHEY and SVGAGI. The CDR3 bases are TGTGCCAGCAGACTGGACAGGGGGCGTGAAGATACGCAGTATTTT. Translated, it gives CASRLDRGREDTQYF.

This clonotype was seen a few times. This sequence joins TRBV2 and TRBJ2-3; a weak D match, TRBD2 (5 bases). The V gene's germline CDR1 is SNHLY and CDR2 FYNNEI. The germline V and J ends were trimmed by 5 bases and 5 bases, with 11 bases remaining between them. The CDR3 contains 13 residues. CDR3: CASSKDSEDTQYF. CDR3 nucleotide sequence: TGTGCCAGCAGTAAGGACTCCGAAGATACGCAGTATTTT.

V gene TRBV25-1 combines with J gene TRBJ1-4, with a possible D match to TRBD1 (5 bases). The germline CDR1 and CDR2 sequences are MGHDK and SYGVNS. This CDR3 contains 13 residues. Between the trimmed V and J ends, which lost 8 bases and 4 bases, there was a span of 11 bases. CDR3 sequence: CASGGTVNEKLFF. CDR3 coding DNA: TGTGCCAGCGGAGGGACCGTTAATGAAAAACTGTTTTTT.

The chain links TRBV3-1 to TRBJ2-5; D unresolved. Germline values: CDR1 LGHDT, CDR2 YNNKEL (reference sequence). This CDR3 has 14 residues. V lost 2 bases and J 7 bases, leaving 14 bases between the germline ends. The chain's CDR3 is CASSQFRPVATQYF. In DNA, the CDR3 is TGTGCCAGCAGCCAATTTCGGCCCGTAGCGACCCAGTACTTC.

This chain joins TRBV4-2 and TRBJ2-1; D ambiguous. The end of the DNA fits TRBJ2-5 better, so the J call may be wrong. Per germline, CDR1 LGHNA and CDR2 YNFKEQ. The CDR3 extends over 14 amino acids. The chain's CDR3 is CASSQEAGRETQYF. DNA of the CDR3: TGTGCCAGCAGCCAAGAGGCCGGCCGAGAGACCCAGTACTTC.

This clonotype was seen only a few times. The chain combines TRBV20-1 with TRBJ1-1, with D maybe TRBD1 (5 bases). Germline V CDR1 and CDR2: DFQATT, SNEGSKA (reference sequence). The V end lost 0 bases, the J end lost 1 base, and 9 bases lay between the germline ends. The CDR3 length is 14 residues. CDR3 DNA sequence: TGCAGTGCTAGAGAAGGGACCGGGAACACTGAAGCTTTCTTT. Translation gives CSAREGTGNTEAFF.

The chain combines TRBV28 with TRBJ2-7, with 7 positions matching TRBD1. Germline loops: CDR1 MDHEN, CDR2 SYDVKM. Trimming at V came to 5 bases and at J to 2 bases, leaving 21 bases not matched to a gene. The CDR3 contains 19 residues. The CDR3 nucleotides are TGTGCCAGCAGTCCTTCCCGGGACAGTGGGCTTTGGGGGACCTACGAGCAGTACTTC. Encoded protein: CASSPSRDSGLWGTYEQYF.

The rearrangement uses TRBV5-4 and TRBJ1-1; 9 bases fit TRBD1. V was pared by 4 bases and J by 4 bases, with 14 bases of the junction left unmatched. The CDR3 length is 17 residues. The germline CDR1 and CDR2 sequences are SGHNT and YYREEE (reference sequence). The CDR3 DNA reads as TGTGCCAGCAGCCCCGTCCCGGGACAGGGCGGGGTCACTGAAGCTTTCTTT. Protein: CASSPVPGQGGVTEAFF. Using reference TRBV5-4 and TRBJ1-1 for the parts outside the CDR3, the full variable domain is ETGVTQSPTHLIKTRGQQVTLRCSSQSGHNTVSWYQQALGQGPQFIFQYYREEENGRGNFPPRFSGLQFPNYSSELNVNALELDDSALYLCASSPVPGQGGVTEAFFGQGTRLTVV.

This chain links TRBV7-9 with TRBJ2-5; D is unclear. V shed 5 bases and J shed 2 bases, with 9 bases lying between them. This CDR3 spans 13 amino acids. The germline V gene encodes CDR1 SEHNR and CDR2 FQNEAQ (reference sequence). The chain's CDR3 is CASSPDKQETQYF. Here the CDR3 DNA reads TGTGCCAGCAGCCCCGACAAACAAGAGACCCAGTACTTC.

This clonotype has more than one count but fewer than ten. The V gene is TRBV7-9, the J gene TRBJ2-1; 8 bases are a match to TRBD1. The CDR3 has 17 residues. V shed 3 bases, J shed 4 bases, and the junction held 11 bases outside the gene matches. The germline gives CDR1 SEHNR, CDR2 FQNEAQ (reference sequence). The CDR3 loop is CASSFRFVRGLYNEQFF. For the CDR3, the DNA is TGTGCCAGCAGCTTCCGTTTCGTCAGGGGGCTTTACAATGAGCAGTTCTTC.

This clonotype turned up a few times. V usage is TRBV3-1 and J usage is TRBJ2-1; D gene uncertain. The CDR3 length is 13 residues. Looked up from germline, CDR1 is LGHDT and CDR2 is YNNKEL (reference sequence). Trimming removed 0 bases from V and 10 bases from J, with 10 bases in between. In DNA, the CDR3 is TGTGCCAGCAGCCAAGAAAGCCTACTAGAGCAGTTCTTC. Translation: CASSQESLLEQFF.

In the case of this clonotype: This may arise from a read error, as a much more abundant clone is one base away. This rearrangement joins TRBV28 to TRBJ2-1; TRBD1 agrees at 9 bases. CDR1 MDHEN and CDR2 SYDVKM come from the germline V gene. Trimming removed 6 bases from V and 12 bases from J; junction bases left unmatched: 9. This CDR3 spans 13 amino acids. The CDR3 DNA reads TGTGCCAGCAGGGGACAGGGTAGAGATGGGCAGTTCTTC. Amino acid sequence: CASRGQGRDGQFF.

The chain is built from TRBV6-5 and TRBJ2-7; 9 bases line up with TRBD2. There are 15 residues in the CDR3. Germline CDR1 is MNHEY and CDR2 is SVGAGI. With 7 bases clipped from V and 2 bases from J, the junction kept 9 bases outside the gene matches. Written as DNA, the CDR3 is TGTGCCAGCAAAGACCAAGCGGGGGGCCCCTACGAGCAGTACTTC. Translating gives CASKDQAGGPYEQYF.

This clonotype has just a few counts. V and J are TRBV6-5 and TRBJ2-5; 10 bases map to TRBD1. The DNA end lines up better with TRBJ2-7; the J call may be wrong. CDR1 is MNHEY and CDR2 is SVGAGI in the germline V gene. The CDR3 totals 15 residues. The CDR3: CASSSGGQGLFEQYF. Written as DNA, the CDR3 is TGTGCCAGCAGTTCCGGGGGACAGGGGTTGTTCGAGCAGTACTTC.

The V gene is TRBV30, the J gene TRBJ2-7; TRBD1 might be the D (6 bases). V was pared by 4 bases and J by 6 bases, with 28 bases between. This CDR3 has 17 amino acids. Germline loops: CDR1 GTSNPN, CDR2 SVGIG (reference sequence). CDR3 bases: TGTGCCTGGAACCGTCCCACAGGGTCCCCTGTTTGGACCGAGCAGTACTTC. This gives the protein CAWNRPTGSPVWTEQYF.

The chain combines TRBV12-3 or TRBV12-4 with TRBJ1-4; no reliable D call. V lost 4 bases and J lost 10, with 19 bases in between. The CDR3 covers 15 residues. Here the CDR3 reads CASSYRQGGEAKLFF. CDR3 nucleotides: TGTGCCAGCAGTTACCGACAAGGCGGTGAGGCAAAACTGTTTTTT.

This clonotype was detected once. One end of the junction varies from germline; a read error may be responsible. This chain links TRBV2 with TRBJ1-5, with D possibly matching TRBD1 (5 bases). Per germline, CDR1 SNHLY and CDR2 FYNNEI. The CDR3 is 13 residues long. CDR3 DNA: TGTGCCAGCAGTGAAGGGCAGGGCGCGAGCTCGGATTTT. It yields the protein CASSEGQGASSDF. The variable domain in full, completed from reference TRBV2 and TRBJ1-5, reads EPEVTQTPSHQVTQMGQEVILRCVPISNHLYFYWYRQILGQKVEFLVSFYNNEISEKSEIFDDQFSVERPDGSNFTLKIRSTKLEDSAMYFCASSEGQGASSDFGDGTRLSIL.

This clonotype was recorded a few times. This chain joins TRBV13 and TRBJ2-7, with D possibly TRBD1 on 6 matching bases. Trimming left V 6 bases short and J 5 bases short, with 17 bases between. CDR1 is PRHDT and CDR2 is FYEKMQ in the germline V gene (reference sequence). The CDR3 consists of 14 residues. CDR3 sequence (DNA): TGTGCCAGCAGGGATACAGGGAGTAGGAACGAGCAGTACTTC. Its translation is CASRDTGSRNEQYF.

This chain uses TRBV20-1 with TRBJ2-5, with D possibly being TRBD1 or TRBD2 (5 bases each). The J call may be incorrect, as the DNA end agrees better with TRBJ2-7. The germline CDR1 and CDR2 sequences are DFQATT and SNEGSKA (reference sequence). CDR3 length equals 16 residues. This CDR3 reads CSARVGVLGPHYEQYF. The CDR3 bases are TGCAGTGCTAGAGTTGGTGTGTTGGGACCCCACTACGAGCAGTACTTC.

This clonotype has at least ten counts. V gene TRBV6-6 combines with J gene TRBJ2-1; the D is unclear. The germline V gene has CDR1 MNHNY and CDR2 SVGAGI (reference sequence). The V gene lost 7 bases and the J gene lost 7 bases, with 26 bases spanning the gap. This CDR3 comprises 17 residues. The DNA for the CDR3 is TGTGCCAGCACCCCAGATACCAGACGGTTGAGGCAGAATGAGCAGTTCTTC. Its protein is CASTPDTRRLRQNEQFF.

For this clonotype: At one of its ends the junction is not consistent with the germline gene, which may arise from a read error. This sequence joins TRBV9 and TRBJ2-3; D remains unclear. There are 14 residues in the CDR3. Germline CDR1 SGDLS, CDR2 YYNGEE. The chain's CDR3 is CASSVERLTDTQYF. DNA for the CDR3: TGTGCCAGCAGTGTAGAACGGCTCACAGATACGCAGTATTTT.

This clonotype was detected a few times. The gene calls are TRBV6-2 or TRBV6-3 and TRBJ2-2; D is uncertain. The CDR3 spans 16 residues. The germline V gene has CDR1 MNHEY and CDR2 SVGEGT. Trimming removed 0 bases at V and 6 bases at J, with 14 bases between. CDR3 sequence reads: CASSYSGSLGSGELFF. In DNA, the CDR3 is TGTGCCAGCAGTTACTCTGGCTCCCTCGGCTCCGGGGAGCTGTTTTTT.

The V and J genes are TRBV29-1 and TRBJ2-5; the D gene is possibly TRBD1 (5 bases). Germline lookup yields CDR1 SQVTM and CDR2 ANQGSEA. The germline V and J ends were trimmed by 3 bases and 2 bases, with 10 bases remaining between them. The CDR3 loop spans 13 amino acids. The CDR3 bases are TGCAGCGTTGACAGGGCCAAACAAGAGACCCAGTACTTC. Protein sequence: CSVDRAKQETQYF. The full variable domain, in which reference TRBV29-1 and TRBJ2-5 provide the parts outside the CDR3, is SAVISQKPSRDICQRGTSLTIQCQVDSQVTMMFWYRQQPGQSLTLIATANQGSEATYESGFVIDKFPISRPNLTFSTLTVSNMSPEDSSIYLCSVDRAKQETQYFGPGTRLLVL.